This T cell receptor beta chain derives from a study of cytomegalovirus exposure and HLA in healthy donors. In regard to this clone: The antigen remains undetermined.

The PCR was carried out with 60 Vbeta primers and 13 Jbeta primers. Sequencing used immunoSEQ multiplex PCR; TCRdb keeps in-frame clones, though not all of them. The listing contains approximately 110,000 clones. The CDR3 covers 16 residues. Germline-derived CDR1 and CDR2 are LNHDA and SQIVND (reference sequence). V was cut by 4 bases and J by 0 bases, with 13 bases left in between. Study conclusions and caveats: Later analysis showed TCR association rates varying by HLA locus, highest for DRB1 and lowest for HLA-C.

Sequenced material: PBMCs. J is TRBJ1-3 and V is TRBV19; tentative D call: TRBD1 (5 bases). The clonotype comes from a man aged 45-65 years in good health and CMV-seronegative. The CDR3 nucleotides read TGTGCCAGTAGTACCCGACAGATCTACTCTGGAAACACCATATATTTT. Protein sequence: CASSTRQIYSGNTIYF.